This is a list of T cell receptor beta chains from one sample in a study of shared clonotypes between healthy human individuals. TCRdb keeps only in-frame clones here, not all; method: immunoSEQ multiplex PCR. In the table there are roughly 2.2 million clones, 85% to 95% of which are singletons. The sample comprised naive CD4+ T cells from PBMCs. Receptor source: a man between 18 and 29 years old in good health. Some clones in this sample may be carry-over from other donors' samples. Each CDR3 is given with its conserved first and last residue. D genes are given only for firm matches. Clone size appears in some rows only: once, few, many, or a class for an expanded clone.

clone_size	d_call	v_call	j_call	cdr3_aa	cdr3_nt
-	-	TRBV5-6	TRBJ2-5	CASSPRRQETQYF	TGTGCCAGCAGCCCCCGGAGACAAGAGACCCAGTACTTC
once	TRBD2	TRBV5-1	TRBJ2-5	CASRRGDQETQYF	TGCGCCAGCCGACGGGGGGACCAAGAGACCCAGTACTTC
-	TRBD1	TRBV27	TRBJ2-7	CASSKTGTGLSYEQYF	TGTGCCAGCAGCAAGACCGGGACAGGCCTCTCCTACGAGCAGTACTTC
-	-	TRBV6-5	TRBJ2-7	CASIGPNRHEQYF	TGTGCCAGCATCGGACCCAATCGACACGAGCAGTACTTC
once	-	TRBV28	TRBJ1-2	CASSPRSSYGYTF	TGTGCCAGCAGCCCGCGATCCTCGTATGGCTACACCTTC
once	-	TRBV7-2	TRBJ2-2	CASSLGTWGGELFF	TGTGCCAGCAGCTTAGGGACTTGGGGCGGGGAGCTGTTTTTT
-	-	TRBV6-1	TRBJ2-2	CASSGGRGTNTGELFF	TGTGCCAGCAGTGGGGGGAGAGGGACGAACACCGGGGAGCTGTTTTTT
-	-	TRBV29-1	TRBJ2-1	CSVSGGPQSSYNEQFF	TGCAGCGTTTCCGGCGGGCCTCAGAGCTCCTACAATGAGCAGTTCTTC
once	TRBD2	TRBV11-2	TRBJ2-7	CASSLVAGASYEQYF	TGTGCCAGCAGCTTAGTAGCGGGAGCCTCCTACGAGCAGTACTTC
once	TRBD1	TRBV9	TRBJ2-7	CASSPRGTGPYEQYF	TGTGCCAGCAGCCCCAGAGGGACAGGACCCTACGAGCAGTACTTC
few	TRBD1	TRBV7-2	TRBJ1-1	CASSPRQGVGTEAFF	TGTGCCAGCAGCCCCCGACAGGGAGTAGGTACTGAAGCTTTCTTT
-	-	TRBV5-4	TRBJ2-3	CASSSPRDTQYF	TGTGCCAGCAGCTCTCCCCGAGATACGCAGTATTTT
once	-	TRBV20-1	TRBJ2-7	CSATGTYEQYF	TGCAGTGCTACCGGGACGTACGAGCAGTACTTC
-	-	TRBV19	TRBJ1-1	CASSPQTANTEAFF	TGTGCCAGTAGCCCTCAGACAGCGAACACTGAAGCTTTCTTT
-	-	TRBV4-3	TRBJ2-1	CASSQGGLRDEQFF	TGCGCCAGCAGCCAAGGGGGTCTTCGCGATGAGCAGTTCTTC
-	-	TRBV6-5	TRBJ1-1	CATRWGTEAFF	TGTGCCACAAGATGGGGCACTGAAGCTTTCTTT
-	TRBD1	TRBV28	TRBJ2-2	CASRIVRTGWSFGGELFF	TGTGCCAGCAGGATTGTTAGGACAGGGTGGAGTTTCGGCGGGGAGCTGTTTTTT
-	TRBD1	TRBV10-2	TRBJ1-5	CASSEPDRDNQPQHF	TGCGCCAGCAGTGAGCCCGACAGGGACAATCAGCCCCAGCATTTT
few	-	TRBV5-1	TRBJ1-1	CASSLGGPMNTEAFF	TGCGCCAGCAGCTTGGGGGGACCAATGAACACTGAAGCTTTCTTT
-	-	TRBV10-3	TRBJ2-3	CAISVGGGTDTQYF	TGTGCCATCAGTGTCGGAGGGGGCACAGATACGCAGTATTTT
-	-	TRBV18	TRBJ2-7	CASSPRRGYEQYF	TGTGCCAGCTCACCACGTCGCGGCTACGAGCAGTACTTC
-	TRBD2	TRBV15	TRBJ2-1	CATSRTSGYNEQFF	TGTGCCACCAGCCGCACTAGCGGCTACAATGAGCAGTTCTTC
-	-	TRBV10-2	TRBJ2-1	CASSEADSSYNEQFF	TGCGCCAGCAGTGAGGCTGATAGCTCCTACAATGAGCAGTTCTTC
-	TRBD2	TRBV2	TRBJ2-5	CASSDEVGLAGVPQYF	TGTGCCAGCAGTGATGAAGTGGGACTAGCGGGAGTGCCGCAGTACTTC
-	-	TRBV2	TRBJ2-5	CASMIRAQETQYF	TGTGCCAGCATGATCCGGGCCCAAGAGACCCAGTACTTC
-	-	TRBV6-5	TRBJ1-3	CASTNVGNTIYF	TGTGCCAGCACCAACGTGGGAAACACCATATATTTT
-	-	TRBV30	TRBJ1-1	CAWSVLGDGAFF	TGTGCCTGGAGTGTATTGGGGGACGGAGCTTTCTTT
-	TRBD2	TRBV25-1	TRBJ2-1	CASSDLAGGPHNEQFF	TGTGCCAGCAGTGATTTGGCGGGAGGGCCCCACAATGAGCAGTTCTTC
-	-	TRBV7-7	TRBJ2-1	CASSLYGGSEQFF	TGTGCCAGCAGCTTGTACGGGGGCAGCGAGCAGTTCTTC
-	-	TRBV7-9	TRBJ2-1	CASSRGTGSYNEQFF	TGTGCCAGCAGCCGCGGGACGGGTTCCTACAATGAGCAGTTCTTC
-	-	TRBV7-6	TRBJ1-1	CASSLGTNTEAFF	TGTGCCAGCAGCTTGGGGACTAACACTGAAGCTTTCTTT
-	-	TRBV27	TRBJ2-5	CASSWGTETQYF	TGTGCCAGCAGTTGGGGTACGGAGACCCAGTACTTC
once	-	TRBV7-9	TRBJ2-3	CASSLSPRGARADTQYF	TGTGCCAGCAGCTTGTCGCCCCGGGGGGCGAGGGCAGATACGCAGTATTTT
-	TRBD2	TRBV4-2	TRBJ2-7	CASSQAWGGPYEQYF	TGTGCCAGCAGCCAGGCCTGGGGAGGGCCTTACGAGCAGTACTTC
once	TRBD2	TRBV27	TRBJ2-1	CASSFTSGIYNEQFF	TGTGCCAGCAGTTTTACTAGCGGGATCTACAATGAGCAGTTCTTC